These 26 T cell receptor beta chains were all obtained from the same sample, sequenced in a study of control samples from healthy donors and cancer patients. Produced via immunoSEQ multiplex PCR; TCRdb's table is partial and in-frame only. The sample lists about 95,000 clones, roughly 90% seen once, with about 15% in the top ten. Sequencing input: blood. The source is an older woman in good health.

The chain carries TRBV5-4 and TRBJ1-4; 7 nucleotides align to TRBD1. Germline CDR1 reads SGHNT; CDR2 reads YYREEE (reference sequence). The CDR3 extends over 16 amino acids. V lost 4 bases and J lost 7; bases outside the gene matches: 13. The DNA of the CDR3 is TGTGCCAGCAGCCACCCAACGACAGGGATGGTTGAAAAACTGTTTTTT. Translating it yields CASSHPTTGMVEKLFF.

This chain connects TRBV27 to TRBJ1-1, with no clear D. Germline CDR1 MNHEY, CDR2 SMNVEV (reference sequence). V was cut by 5 bases and J by 3 bases, with 10 bases left in between. This CDR3 is 13 amino acids long. The CDR3 DNA reads TGTGCCAGCAGTGTAGGGAGTTACACTGAAGCTTTCTTT. Translated: CASSVGSYTEAFF.

The chain links TRBV11-2 to TRBJ2-7; no reliable D call. The germline CDR1 and CDR2 sequences are SGHAT and FQNNGV. This CDR3 has 12 amino acids. The V and J ends lost 5 bases and 2 bases respectively, with 7 bases between them. This CDR3 is CASSEWTYEQYF. The CDR3 DNA is TGTGCCAGCAGCGAGTGGACCTACGAGCAGTACTTC.

This clone was detected once. The gene calls are TRBV18 and TRBJ1-3; unclear D gene. CDR3 length: 12 residues. Germline assignment: CDR1 KGHSH and CDR2 LQKENI. Trimming stripped 5 bases from V and 8 bases from J, with 10 bases between. The chain's CDR3 is CASSSTRDTIYF. CDR3 nucleotide sequence: TGTGCCAGCTCATCGACCCGAGACACCATATATTTT.

V and J are TRBV10-2 and TRBJ1-6, with 9 positions matching TRBD1. Germline-derived CDR1 and CDR2 are WSHSY and SAAADI. V lost 8 bases, J lost 5 bases, and 1 base stayed unmatched. This CDR3 comprises 13 residues. In DNA, the CDR3 is TGCGCCAGCCGGGACAGGGATAATTCACCCCTCCACTTT. It encodes CASRDRDNSPLHF.

The sample holds a few counts of this clone. The CDR3 is CAWSSGLDTEAFF. DNA of the CDR3: TGTGCCTGGAGTTCGGGACTCGACACTGAAGCTTTCTTT. The V gene is TRBV30, the J gene TRBJ1-1; D is perhaps TRBD1 (5 bases). Deletions cut 2 bases from V and 3 bases from J, with 10 bases between. Per germline, CDR1 GTSNPN and CDR2 SVGIG (reference sequence). This CDR3 is 13 amino acids long.

The chain recombines TRBV9 with TRBJ1-1; TRBD1 matches at 7 bases. Losses at the gene ends were 0 bases for V and 2 bases for J; bases not matched to a gene: 1. This CDR3 region has 14 residues. The germline V gene encodes CDR1 SGDLS and CDR2 YYNGEE. The DNA of the CDR3 is TGTGCCAGCAGCGTAGGGACAGGAAACACTGAAGCTTTCTTT. Residues: CASSVGTGNTEAFF.

The CDR3 DNA reads TGTGCCAGCAGCTCGTCCTCAGGGTTCGGTGGCTACACCTTC. This encodes CASSSSSGFGGYTF. The chain employs TRBV7-6 and TRBJ1-2; D may be TRBD1 (5 bases). This CDR3 contains 14 residues. The germline V and J ends were trimmed by 4 bases and 7 bases, with 16 bases remaining between them. Germline values: CDR1 SGHVS, CDR2 FNYEAQ.

The V call is TRBV19, the J call TRBJ1-2; D ambiguous. The CDR3 has 13 residues. V was cut by 3 bases and J by 2 bases, with 7 bases left in between. Germline V gene lookup returns CDR1 LNHDA and CDR2 SQIVND (reference sequence). The CDR3 spells CASSIRRNYGYTF. CDR3 DNA sequence: TGTGCCAGTAGTATCCGACGAAACTATGGCTACACCTTC.

Only one count was recorded for this clone. This chain uses TRBV6-5 with TRBJ1-2; possible D gene TRBD1, 6 bases. Germline CDR1 and CDR2: MNHEY and SVGAGI. CDR3 length: 13 residues. V was clipped by 6 bases and J by 4 bases, with 12 bases between them. Here the CDR3 DNA reads TGTGCCAGCAGGACGGGGGCAATCTATGGCTACACCTTC. Protein: CASRTGAIYGYTF.

The gene calls are TRBV6-5 and TRBJ1-1; TRBD1 matches 8 bases. The CDR3 is 14 amino acids. Germline V gene sequence: CDR1 MNHEY, CDR2 SVGAGI. V shed 4 bases, J shed 6 bases, and the junction held 7 bases outside the gene matches. CDR3 sequence (DNA): TGTGCCAGCAGTTCCCGGACAGGGTTGGCTGAAGCTTTCTTT. Translation: CASSSRTGLAEAFF.

This chain joins TRBV7-8 and TRBJ1-5; possible D gene TRBD1, 5 bases. This CDR3 contains 13 residues. Trimming shortened V by 5 bases and J by 5 bases, and 10 bases separated the two germline ends. The V gene's germline CDR1 is SGHVS and CDR2 FQNEAQ. CDR3 loop: CASSRDPHQPQHF. The CDR3 bases are TGTGCCAGCAGCCGGGACCCGCATCAGCCCCAGCATTTT. The full variable domain, rest sourced from reference TRBV7-8 and TRBJ1-5, is GAGVSQSPRYKVAKRGQDVALRCDPISGHVSLFWYQQALGQGPEFLTYFQNEAQLDKSGLPSDRFFAERPEGSVSTLKIQRTQQEDSAVYLCASSRDPHQPQHFGDGTRLSIL.

The CDR3 DNA is TGTGCCAGCAGCGCATCCACGAACACTGAAGCTTTCTTT. This translates into CASSASTNTEAFF. V and J are TRBV6-4 and TRBJ1-1, with D unclear. Germline CDR1 and CDR2: MRHNA and SNTAGT. This CDR3 contains 13 residues. V lost 6 bases and J 1 base, leaving 9 bases between the germline ends.

This chain's CDR3 is CASSFEGQGVGGGEQFF. The CDR3 DNA sequence: TGCGCCAGCAGCTTCGAGGGACAAGGAGTAGGAGGCGGCGAGCAGTTCTTC. The rearrangement links TRBV5-1 to TRBJ2-1; D possibly corresponds to TRBD1 (6 bases). The CDR3 length is 17 residues. Germline CDR1 SGHRS, CDR2 YFSETQ. Between the trimmed V and J ends, which lost 2 bases and 10 bases, there was a span of 25 bases.

The CDR3 DNA follows: TGCAGTGCTAGTAGGACCTTGGGTCAGCCCCAGCATTTT. It translates to CSASRTLGQPQHF. The J gene is TRBJ1-5, the V gene TRBV20-1; D call uncertain. CDR3 length equals 13 residues. The germline V gene encodes CDR1 DFQATT and CDR2 SNEGSKA (reference sequence). V lost 3 bases, J lost 6 bases, and 12 bases lay in between.

The chain joins TRBV3-1 (or the pseudogene TRBV3-2) to TRBJ1-2; D is possibly TRBD1 (5 bases). Germline assignment: CDR1 LGHDT and CDR2 YNNKEL (reference sequence). The CDR3 spans 13 residues. The V end lost 6 bases, the J end lost 2 bases, and 10 bases lay between the germline ends. The CDR3 is CASRSGGNYGYTF. In DNA form, the CDR3 reads TGTGCCAGCAGGTCCGGGGGGAACTATGGCTACACCTTC.

The V gene is TRBV12-3 or TRBV12-4, the J gene TRBJ1-5, with D perhaps TRBD1 (5 bases). V lost 3 bases and J 8 bases, leaving 11 bases between the germline ends. The CDR3 spans 13 residues. CDR3: CASSFGTRKPQHF. CDR3 nucleotide sequence: TGTGCCAGCAGTTTTGGGACGAGAAAGCCCCAGCATTTT.

This rearrangement joins TRBV19 to TRBJ1-1; 8 bases are a match to TRBD1. The V gene end was trimmed by 6 bases and the J gene end by 5 bases; junction bases not matched to a gene: 8. The CDR3 has 14 amino acids. From germline, CDR1 is LNHDA and CDR2 SQIVND (reference sequence). The CDR3 DNA is TGTGCCAGTAGCGCGGGACAGGCGCTTACTGAAGCTTTCTTT. Translation: CASSAGQALTEAFF. Complete variable domain (other parts from reference TRBV19 and TRBJ1-1): DGGITQSPKYLFRKEGQNVTLSCEQNLNHDAMYWYRQDPGQGLRLIYYSQIVNDFQKGDIAEGYSVSREKKESFPLTVTSAQKNPTAFYLCASSAGQALTEAFFGQGTRLTVV.

The chain uses TRBV5-4 and TRBJ2-5; D tentatively reads TRBD1 or TRBD2 (5 bases each). CDR1 SGHNT and CDR2 YYREEE come from the germline V gene (reference sequence). The CDR3 is made up of 15 amino acids. V was trimmed by 3 bases and J by 2 bases, leaving 14 bases between them. The DNA for the CDR3 is TGTGCCAGCAGCTCATTGACTACAGGTCAAGAGACCCAGTACTTC. Its translation: CASSSLTTGQETQYF. Full variable domain (remainder filled in from reference TRBV5-4 and TRBJ2-5): ETGVTQSPTHLIKTRGQQVTLRCSSQSGHNTVSWYQQALGQGPQFIFQYYREEENGRGNFPPRFSGLQFPNYSSELNVNALELDDSALYLCASSSLTTGQETQYFGPGTRLLVL.

This clone was recorded only once. The J gene is TRBJ2-2, the V gene TRBV9, with 10 bases aligning to TRBD2. The length of the CDR3 is 15 residues. Germline CDR1 reads SGDLS; CDR2 reads YYNGEE. J gave up 7 bases and V 1 base, and 4 bases lay outside the gene matches. CDR3 sequence: CASSVSGRADGELFF. The CDR3 nucleotides read TGTGCCAGCAGCGTAAGCGGGAGGGCCGACGGGGAGCTGTTTTTT.

The rearrangement joins TRBV27 to TRBJ2-5, with D possibly being TRBD1 or TRBD2 (5 bases each). Germline assignment: CDR1 MNHEY and CDR2 SMNVEV (reference sequence). This CDR3 spans 15 amino acids. The V end was cut by 2 bases, the J end by 5 bases, with 15 bases between. Written as DNA, the CDR3 is TGTGCCAGCAGTTTACGTTGGGGGTGGGAGGAGACCCAGTACTTC. It codes for CASSLRWGWEETQYF.

The V call is TRBV29-1, the J call TRBJ2-4; 8 positions match TRBD1. V was clipped by 7 bases and J by 5 bases; unmatched bases: 10. The CDR3 covers 14 residues. The germline V gene encodes CDR1 SQVTM and CDR2 ANQGSEA. The CDR3 sequence: CSGVTGGRQNIQYF. For the CDR3, the DNA is TGCAGCGGGGTTACAGGGGGGCGGCAAAACATTCAGTACTTC.

This sequence joins TRBV4-1 and TRBJ1-4; 10 nucleotides match TRBD1. The CDR3 runs 15 residues. CDR1 is MGHRA and CDR2 is YSYEKL in the germline V gene. Trimming removed 0 bases from V and 6 bases from J; junction bases left unmatched: 1. Here the CDR3 DNA reads TGCGCCAGCAGCCAAGAGGGGACAGGGGATGAAAAACTGTTTTTT. This codes for CASSQEGTGDEKLFF.

This clone qualifies as medium-sized. The chain uses TRBV29-1 and TRBJ2-3; D may be TRBD1 (5 bases). The V end was cut by 3 bases, the J end by 3 bases, with 16 bases between. The CDR3 spans 15 residues. Germline CDR1 is SQVTM and CDR2 is ANQGSEA. CDR3 DNA: TGCAGCGTTGATCTAGACAGAAGTTTTACAGATACGCAGTATTTT. Amino acids: CSVDLDRSFTDTQYF.

This chain connects TRBV3-1 (or the pseudogene TRBV3-2) to TRBJ1-5, with D uncertain. Trimming removed 1 base from V and 5 bases from J, with 6 bases in between. Germline V gene sequence: CDR1 LGHDT, CDR2 YNNKEL (reference sequence). This CDR3 contains 13 residues. Written as DNA, the CDR3 is TGTGCCAGCAGCCAAGGGGCCGATCAGCCCCAGCATTTT. Translation: CASSQGADQPQHF.

The V and J genes are TRBV3-1 (or the pseudogene TRBV3-2) and TRBJ2-1, with 13 bases aligning to TRBD2. CDR3 length: 14 residues. Unmatched junction bases numbered 6, after V lost 4 bases and J lost 12 bases. CDR1 and CDR2 from the germline V gene are LGHDT and YNNKEL (reference sequence). The DNA of the CDR3 is TGTGCCAGCAGCCGGACTAGCGGGAGTCTCGGGCAGTTCTTC. Protein product: CASSRTSGSLGQFF.